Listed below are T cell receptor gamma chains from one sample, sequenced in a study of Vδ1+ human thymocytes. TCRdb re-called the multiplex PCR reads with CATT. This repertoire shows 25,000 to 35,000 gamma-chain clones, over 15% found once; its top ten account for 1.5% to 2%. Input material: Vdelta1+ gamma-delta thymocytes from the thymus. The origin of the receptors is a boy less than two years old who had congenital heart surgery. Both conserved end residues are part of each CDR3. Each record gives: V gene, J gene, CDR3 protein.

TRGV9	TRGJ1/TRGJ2	CALWEVRGHYKKLF
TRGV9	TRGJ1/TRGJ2	CALWEKEGRYYKKLF
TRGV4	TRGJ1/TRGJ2	CATWDGLSYKKLF
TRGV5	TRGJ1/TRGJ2	CATWEKAGYYKKLF
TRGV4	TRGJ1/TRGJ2	CATWVPRAKLF
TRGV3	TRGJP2	CATWDRPPSDWIKTF
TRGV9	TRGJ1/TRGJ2	CALWESNYYKKLF
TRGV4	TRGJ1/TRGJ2	CATWDGPICYKKLF
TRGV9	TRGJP	CALWEVHPSQLGKKIKVF
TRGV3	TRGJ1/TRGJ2	CATWDRRLYKKLF
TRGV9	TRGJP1	CALWRWNTTGWFKIF
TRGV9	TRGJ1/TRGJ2	CALWEQCIYFKKLF
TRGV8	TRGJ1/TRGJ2	CATWDRPWGPPHKKLF
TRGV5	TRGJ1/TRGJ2	CATWGKRSYKKLF
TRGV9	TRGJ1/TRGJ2	CALWDLNYYKKLF
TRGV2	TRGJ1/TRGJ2	CATWDQFQSYKKLF
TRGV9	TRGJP	CALWDQELGKKIKVF
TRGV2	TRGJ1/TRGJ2	CATAGEVSKKLF
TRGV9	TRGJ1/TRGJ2	CALWEVSYYKKLF
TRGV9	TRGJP	CALWEVQPSELGKKIKVF
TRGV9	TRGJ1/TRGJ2	CALWEVLIYKKLF
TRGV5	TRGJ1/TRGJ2	CATWDSSYKKLF